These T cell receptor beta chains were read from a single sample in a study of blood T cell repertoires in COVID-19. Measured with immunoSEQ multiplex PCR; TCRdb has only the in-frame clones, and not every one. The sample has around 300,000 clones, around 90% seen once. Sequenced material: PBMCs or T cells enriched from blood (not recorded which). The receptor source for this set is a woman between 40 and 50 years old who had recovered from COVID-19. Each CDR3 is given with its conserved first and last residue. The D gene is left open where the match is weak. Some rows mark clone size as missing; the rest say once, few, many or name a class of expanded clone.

DNA: TGTGCCAGCAGCTTGACAGGGGCACTTAGGGGCGCTGGAAACACCATATATTTT; CDR3: CASSLTGALRGAGNTIYF; D: TRBD1; length: 18; J: TRBJ1-3; size: few; V: TRBV7-2
DNA: TGCGCCAGCAGCTTGGAGCGGGTGGCCTCTGGGGCCAACGTCCTGACTTTC; CDR3: CASSLERVASGANVLTF; D: NA; length: 17; J: TRBJ2-6; size: NA; V: TRBV5-1
DNA: TGCGCCAGCAGCCCGACGGGAGGTTCCTACGAGCAGTACTTC; CDR3: CASSPTGGSYEQYF; D: TRBD2; length: 14; J: TRBJ2-7; size: NA; V: TRBV5-1
DNA: TGTGCCAGCTCAGACGGGACTAGCACTCTCTACGAGCAGTACTTC; CDR3: CASSDGTSTLYEQYF; D: TRBD2; length: 15; J: TRBJ2-7; size: NA; V: TRBV18
DNA: TGTGCCAGCAGTCCCTTTGAAGCCGATCGGCCCCAGCATTTT; CDR3: CASSPFEADRPQHF; D: NA; length: 14; J: TRBJ1-5; size: NA; V: TRBV28
DNA: TGTGCCAGCTCGGCACAGCCCCAAATAAACTATGGCTACACCTTC; CDR3: CASSAQPQINYGYTF; D: NA; length: 15; J: TRBJ1-2; size: NA; V: TRBV6-5
DNA: TGTGCCACCAGCAGTGGGGACAGGGCAACTAATGAAAAACTGTTTTTT; CDR3: CATSSGDRATNEKLFF; D: TRBD1; length: 16; J: TRBJ1-4; size: once; V: TRBV15
DNA: TGTGCCAGCTCTCACCACCGGGGGAGTTACGAGGATACGCAGTATTTT; CDR3: CASSHHRGSYEDTQYF; D: NA; length: 16; J: TRBJ2-3; size: NA; V: TRBV13
DNA: TGTGCCAGCAGTCCTCACAGGGTATCCCAAGAGACCCAGTACTTC; CDR3: CASSPHRVSQETQYF; D: NA; length: 15; J: TRBJ2-5; size: NA; V: TRBV27
DNA: TGTGCCAGCACCCCCTACACTAGGGACTACAATGAGCAGTTCTTC; CDR3: CASTPYTRDYNEQFF; D: NA; length: 15; J: TRBJ2-1; size: NA; V: TRBV27
DNA: TGTGCCAGCAGTGACGGTCTAGTAGGGGGCAATGAGCAGTTCTTC; CDR3: CASSDGLVGGNEQFF; D: NA; length: 15; J: TRBJ2-1; size: NA; V: TRBV6-4
DNA: TGTGCCTGGAGTGTACTGGGGACAGGCATCTATGGCTACACCTTC; CDR3: CAWSVLGTGIYGYTF; D: TRBD1; length: 15; J: TRBJ1-2; size: NA; V: TRBV30
DNA: TGCGCCAGCAGCCAAGACGGGGGGCTGCTCAATCAGCCCCAGCATTTT; CDR3: CASSQDGGLLNQPQHF; D: NA; length: 16; J: TRBJ1-5; size: NA; V: TRBV4-1
DNA: TGTGCCAGAAGCCGAAACTTTTTTTCACCCCTCCACTTT; CDR3: CARSRNFFSPLHF; D: NA; length: 13; J: TRBJ1-6; size: NA; V: TRBV7-5
DNA: TGTGCCACTGGGGGGGAGACCCAGTACTTC; CDR3: CATGGETQYF; D: NA; length: 10; J: TRBJ2-5; size: NA; V: TRBV11-2
DNA: TGTGCCTGGAGTGTGGTGGGGACTAGCGGTAATGAGCAGTTCTTC; CDR3: CAWSVVGTSGNEQFF; D: TRBD2; length: 15; J: TRBJ2-1; size: NA; V: TRBV30
DNA: TGTGCCAGCAGTGAAGACAGGGTAGCGGGAGTCAATGAGCAGTTCTTC; CDR3: CASSEDRVAGVNEQFF; D: TRBD2; length: 16; J: TRBJ2-1; size: NA; V: TRBV2
DNA: TGTGCCAGCAGCCAAGATTTGGGCAGCCAAAGAAACATTCAGTACTTC; CDR3: CASSQDLGSQRNIQYF; D: NA; length: 16; J: TRBJ2-4; size: NA; V: TRBV3-1/TRBV3-2
DNA: TGTGCCAGCCACAGGGTTTACGAGCAGTACTTC; CDR3: CASHRVYEQYF; D: NA; length: 11; J: TRBJ2-7; size: NA; V: TRBV2
DNA: TGTGCCAGCAGCCGCTCGACAGGGAATCAGCCCCAGCATTTT; CDR3: CASSRSTGNQPQHF; D: TRBD1; length: 14; J: TRBJ1-5; size: NA; V: TRBV7-9
DNA: TGTGCCAGCAGCCCCCTAGACAGCACCGGGGAGCTGTTTTTT; CDR3: CASSPLDSTGELFF; D: NA; length: 14; J: TRBJ2-2; size: NA; V: TRBV7-6
DNA: TGCAGCGCAGCCAACCGGGTCCTGAACACTGAAGCTTTCTTT; CDR3: CSAANRVLNTEAFF; D: NA; length: 14; J: TRBJ1-1; size: NA; V: TRBV29-1
DNA: TGTGCCAGCAGTGCAATAGGGACAGGGAGATGGGCTAACTATGGCTACACCTTC; CDR3: CASSAIGTGRWANYGYTF; D: TRBD1; length: 18; J: TRBJ1-2; size: NA; V: TRBV2
DNA: TGTGCCAGCAGTCCCCGGACTAGCGGGAGGGCCGGGTACAATGAGCAGTTCTTC; CDR3: CASSPRTSGRAGYNEQFF; D: TRBD2; length: 18; J: TRBJ2-1; size: NA; V: TRBV28
DNA: TGTGCCAGCAGTTCCCCCGGAGCGGCCTACGAGCAGTACTTC; CDR3: CASSSPGAAYEQYF; D: NA; length: 14; J: TRBJ2-7; size: NA; V: TRBV28
DNA: TGCGCCAGCAGTGAGCCAACAGGGGGGACTCAGCCCCAGCATTTT; CDR3: CASSEPTGGTQPQHF; D: TRBD1; length: 15; J: TRBJ1-5; size: NA; V: TRBV10-2
DNA: TGTGCCAGCAGCGGGAGTCCGGGGGGGGAGCGTGAGCAGTTCTTC; CDR3: CASSGSPGGEREQFF; D: TRBD2; length: 15; J: TRBJ2-1; size: NA; V: TRBV9
DNA: TGTGCCAGCAGCGTAGGCTGGGGCCTAAATGAAAAACTGTTTTTT; CDR3: CASSVGWGLNEKLFF; D: NA; length: 15; J: TRBJ1-4; size: NA; V: TRBV9
DNA: TGTGCCAGCAGCCAAGGGACACAAAAGTATGAAAAACTGTTTTTT; CDR3: CASSQGTQKYEKLFF; D: NA; length: 15; J: TRBJ1-4; size: NA; V: TRBV3-1/TRBV3-2
DNA: TGTGCCAGCAGCCCGACAGGGGCGTTGAGGAACACCATATATTTT; CDR3: CASSPTGALRNTIYF; D: TRBD1; length: 15; J: TRBJ1-3; size: NA; V: TRBV28
DNA: TGTGCCACGACGCTAGCCGGCACAGATACGCAGTATTTT; CDR3: CATTLAGTDTQYF; D: NA; length: 13; J: TRBJ2-3; size: NA; V: TRBV10-3
DNA: TGTGCCAGCCAACCCGGACTAGCAGGTACCTACAATGAGCAGTTCTTC; CDR3: CASQPGLAGTYNEQFF; D: TRBD2; length: 16; J: TRBJ2-1; size: NA; V: TRBV7-6
DNA: TGTGCCAGCAGCTCCGGACAGGGAACAGAGACCCAGTACTTC; CDR3: CASSSGQGTETQYF; D: TRBD1; length: 14; J: TRBJ2-5; size: NA; V: TRBV11-2
DNA: TGTGCCAGCAGCACACAACTAGCGGGAGCTAACTACGAGCAGTACTTC; CDR3: CASSTQLAGANYEQYF; D: TRBD2; length: 16; J: TRBJ2-7; size: NA; V: TRBV5-4
DNA: TGCGCCAGCAGCTTGTATCTAGCCTCGCCCTACGAGCAGTACTTC; CDR3: CASSLYLASPYEQYF; D: NA; length: 15; J: TRBJ2-7; size: NA; V: TRBV5-1
DNA: TGTGCCAGCAGCTTAGACCTAGCGGGAGGGCAGAAGACCCAGTACTTC; CDR3: CASSLDLAGGQKTQYF; D: TRBD2; length: 16; J: TRBJ2-5; size: once; V: TRBV11-2
DNA: TGTGCCAGCAGTCTAGCGGACCTCTCCTACGAGCAGTACTTC; CDR3: CASSLADLSYEQYF; D: TRBD2; length: 14; J: TRBJ2-7; size: NA; V: TRBV7-6
DNA: TGTGCCAGCAGCACTTATTGGGGGGGGCTCGCAAACTCTGGAAACACCATATATTTT; CDR3: CASSTYWGGLANSGNTIYF; D: NA; length: 19; J: TRBJ1-3; size: NA; V: TRBV28
DNA: TGTGCCAGCAGCTTATCACTCTACTCCTACGAGCAGTACTTC; CDR3: CASSLSLYSYEQYF; D: NA; length: 14; J: TRBJ2-7; size: NA; V: TRBV7-2
DNA: TGTGCCAGCAGTTTTATCCCGCGGGGGGTACCGACTGGAAACACCATATATTTT; CDR3: CASSFIPRGVPTGNTIYF; D: NA; length: 18; J: TRBJ1-3; size: NA; V: TRBV7-6
DNA: TGTGCCAGCGAAAAGCTCGGGACACCCAAAGAGACCCAGTACTTC; CDR3: CASEKLGTPKETQYF; D: NA; length: 15; J: TRBJ2-5; size: NA; V: TRBV27
DNA: TGTGCCAGCAGTTTGGGCGGGAGGGCCCTCAATGAGCAGTTCTTC; CDR3: CASSLGGRALNEQFF; D: TRBD2; length: 15; J: TRBJ2-1; size: NA; V: TRBV27
DNA: TGTGCCAGCACTACTACAGGGGTGTATGGCTACACCTTC; CDR3: CASTTTGVYGYTF; D: TRBD1; length: 13; J: TRBJ1-2; size: NA; V: TRBV28
DNA: TGTGCCAGTAGTCGGACAGCATTAACTGGAAACACCATATATTTT; CDR3: CASSRTALTGNTIYF; D: NA; length: 15; J: TRBJ1-3; size: NA; V: TRBV19
DNA: TGTGCCAGCAGCCCGACAGGGAGGAACACTGAAGCTTTCTTT; CDR3: CASSPTGRNTEAFF; D: TRBD1; length: 14; J: TRBJ1-1; size: NA; V: TRBV2
DNA: TGTGCCAGCAGCTTAAGGAGAACCAATGAAAAACTGTTTTTT; CDR3: CASSLRRTNEKLFF; D: NA; length: 14; J: TRBJ1-4; size: NA; V: TRBV11-2